This TCR beta chain was sequenced in a study of human T cells and chemical hapten exposure. About the research overall: An approximately 2 cm by approximately 2 cm inner upper arm patch received 2% DPC for sensitization.

TCRdb independently ran MiXCR on the RACE reads; one entry per CDR3 protein. In the table there are some 100,000 distinct CDR3 sequences, about 9.6% of which are singletons. The CDR3 runs to 14 residues. Trimming took off 5 bases at V and 7 bases at J, with 17 bases between the two ends. In germline, CDR1 is MDHEN, CDR2 SYDVKM. Time point described: patch test 2, 6 weeks after DPC sensitization. Specified treatment: therapeutic diphenylcyclopropenone sensitization with weekly scalp DPC. Blood draws came before every patch-test application. Sequenced here: whole blood, sampled in connection with sensitization to the hapten diphenylcyclopropenone (DPC). The receptor's source is a middle-aged woman with alopecia areata. Some clones in this sample may be carry-over from other donors' samples. V and J are TRBV28 and TRBJ1-2; weak D call: TRBD1 (6 bases). The chain's CDR3 is CASSPGVRDPGYTF. CDR3 sequence (DNA): TGTGCCAGCAGTCCAGGGGTGAGGGATCCTGGCTACACCTTC.